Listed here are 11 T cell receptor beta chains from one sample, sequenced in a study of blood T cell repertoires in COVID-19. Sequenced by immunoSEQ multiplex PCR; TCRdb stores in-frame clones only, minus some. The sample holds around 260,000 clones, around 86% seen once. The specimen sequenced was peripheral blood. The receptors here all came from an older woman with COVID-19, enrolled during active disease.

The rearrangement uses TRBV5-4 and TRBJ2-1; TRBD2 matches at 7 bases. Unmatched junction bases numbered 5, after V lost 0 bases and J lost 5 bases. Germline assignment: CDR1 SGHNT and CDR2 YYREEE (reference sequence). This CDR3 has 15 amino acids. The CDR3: CASSLVGGRNNEQFF. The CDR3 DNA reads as TGTGCCAGCAGCTTGGTGGGCGGGAGAAACAATGAGCAGTTCTTC.

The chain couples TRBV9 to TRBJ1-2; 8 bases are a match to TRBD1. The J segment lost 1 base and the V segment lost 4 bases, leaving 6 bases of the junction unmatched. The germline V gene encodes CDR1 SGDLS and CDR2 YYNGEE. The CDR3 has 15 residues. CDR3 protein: CASSPGQAINYGYTF. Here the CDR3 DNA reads TGTGCCAGCAGCCCGGGACAGGCGATTAACTATGGCTACACCTTC. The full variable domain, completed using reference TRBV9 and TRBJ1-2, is DSGVTQTPKHLITATGQRVTLRCSPRSGDLSVYWYQQSLDQGLQFLIQYYNGEERAKGNILERFSAQQFPDLHSELNLSSLELGDSALYFCASSPGQAINYGYTFGSGTRLTVV.

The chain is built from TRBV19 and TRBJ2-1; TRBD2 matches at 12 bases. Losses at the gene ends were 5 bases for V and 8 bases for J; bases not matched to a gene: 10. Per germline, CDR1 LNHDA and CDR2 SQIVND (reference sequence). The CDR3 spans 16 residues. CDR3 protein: CASSPLAGGGLDEQFF. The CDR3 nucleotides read TGTGCCAGTAGTCCCCTAGCGGGAGGGGGTCTGGATGAGCAGTTCTTC.

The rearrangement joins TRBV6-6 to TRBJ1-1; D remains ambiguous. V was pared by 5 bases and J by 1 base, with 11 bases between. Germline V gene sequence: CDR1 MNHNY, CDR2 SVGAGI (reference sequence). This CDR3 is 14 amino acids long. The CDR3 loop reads CASSLDITNTEAFF. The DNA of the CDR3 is TGTGCCAGCAGTCTTGACATCACGAACACTGAAGCTTTCTTT.

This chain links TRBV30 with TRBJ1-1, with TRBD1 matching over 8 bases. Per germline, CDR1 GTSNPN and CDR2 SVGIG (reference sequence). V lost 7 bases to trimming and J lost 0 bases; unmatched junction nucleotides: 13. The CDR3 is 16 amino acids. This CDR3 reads CAFRPWGTGLNTEAFF. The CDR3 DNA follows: TGTGCCTTCAGACCCTGGGGGACAGGACTGAACACTGAAGCTTTCTTT.

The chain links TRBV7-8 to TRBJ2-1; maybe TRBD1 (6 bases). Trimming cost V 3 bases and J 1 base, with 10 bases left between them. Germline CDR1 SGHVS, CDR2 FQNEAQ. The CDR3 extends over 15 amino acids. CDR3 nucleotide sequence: TGTGCCAGCAGCTTTAGGACAGATTCCTACAATGAGCAGTTCTTC. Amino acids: CASSFRTDSYNEQFF.

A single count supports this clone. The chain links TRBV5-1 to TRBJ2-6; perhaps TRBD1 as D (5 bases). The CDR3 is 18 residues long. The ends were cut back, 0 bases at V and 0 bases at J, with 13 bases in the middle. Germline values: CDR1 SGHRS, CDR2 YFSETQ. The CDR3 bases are TGCGCCAGCAGCTTGGGGGCAGGGATTAGCTCTGGGGCCAACGTCCTGACTTTC. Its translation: CASSLGAGISSGANVLTF.

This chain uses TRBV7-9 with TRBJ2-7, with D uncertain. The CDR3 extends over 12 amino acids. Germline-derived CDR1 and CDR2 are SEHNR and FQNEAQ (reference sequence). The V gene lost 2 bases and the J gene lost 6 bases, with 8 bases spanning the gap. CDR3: CASSLWAREQYF. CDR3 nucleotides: TGTGCCAGCAGCTTATGGGCGCGCGAGCAGTACTTC. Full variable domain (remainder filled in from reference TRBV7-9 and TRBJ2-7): DTGVSQNPRHKITKRGQNVTFRCDPISEHNRLYWYRQTLGQGPEFLTYFQNEAQLEKSRLLSDRFSAERPKGSFSTLEIQRTEQGDSAMYLCASSLWAREQYFGPGTRLTVT.

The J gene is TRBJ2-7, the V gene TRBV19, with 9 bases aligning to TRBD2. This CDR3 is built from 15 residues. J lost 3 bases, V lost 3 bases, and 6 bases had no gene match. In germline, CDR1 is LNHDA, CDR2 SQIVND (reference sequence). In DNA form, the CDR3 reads TGTGCCAGTAGTATGGGGCTAGCGGGGAACTACGAGCAGTACTTC. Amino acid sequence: CASSMGLAGNYEQYF. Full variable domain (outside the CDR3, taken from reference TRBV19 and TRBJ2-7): DGGITQSPKYLFRKEGQNVTLSCEQNLNHDAMYWYRQDPGQGLRLIYYSQIVNDFQKGDIAEGYSVSREKKESFPLTVTSAQKNPTAFYLCASSMGLAGNYEQYFGPGTRLTVT.

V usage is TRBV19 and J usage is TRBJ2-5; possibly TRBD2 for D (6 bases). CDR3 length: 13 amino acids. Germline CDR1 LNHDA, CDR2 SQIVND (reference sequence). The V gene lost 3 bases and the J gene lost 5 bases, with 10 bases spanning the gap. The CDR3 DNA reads TGTGCCAGTAGTATGGGAGGTCGGGAGACCCAGTACTTC. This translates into CASSMGGRETQYF. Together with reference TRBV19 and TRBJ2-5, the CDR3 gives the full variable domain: DGGITQSPKYLFRKEGQNVTLSCEQNLNHDAMYWYRQDPGQGLRLIYYSQIVNDFQKGDIAEGYSVSREKKESFPLTVTSAQKNPTAFYLCASSMGGRETQYFGPGTRLLVL.

The CDR3 is CASSSLGDRVNGQYF. The DNA of the CDR3 is TGTGCCAGCAGCTCCCTCGGCGACAGGGTCAATGGGCAGTACTTC. The V gene is TRBV4-2, the J gene TRBJ2-7, with 7 bases matching TRBD1. Losses at the gene ends were 5 bases for V and 9 bases for J; bases not matched to a gene: 16. Germline values: CDR1 LGHNA, CDR2 YNFKEQ. The CDR3 has 15 amino acids.